A single sample gave rise to the 24 T cell receptor beta chains below, sequenced in a study of shared clonotypes between healthy human individuals. Some clones are missing from TCRdb's copy, which holds only in-frame ones; the method was immunoSEQ multiplex PCR. The sample lists about 2 million clones, roughly 95% occurring once. Sequences were obtained from naive CD4+ T cells sorted from blood. Subset in this sample: CD45RA+ positively selected. Source of these receptors: a young man in good health.

This sequence joins TRBV5-1 and TRBJ1-3; D remains ambiguous. There are 14 residues in the CDR3. Germline V gives CDR1 SGHRS, CDR2 YFSETQ. V was clipped by 1 base and J by 6 bases, with 11 bases between them. The CDR3, as DNA: TGCGCCAGCAGCTTGAACATTGCGGTAAACACCATATATTTT. Translated, it gives CASSLNIAVNTIYF.

The rearrangement links TRBV7-2 to TRBJ2-2; D is uncertain. The V gene lost 11 bases and the J gene lost 0 bases, with 13 bases spanning the gap. Germline lookup yields CDR1 SGHTA and CDR2 FQGNSA. This CDR3 spans 14 amino acids. CDR3 loop: CACTRTPNTGELFF. In DNA, the CDR3 is TGTGCCTGCACCAGGACCCCGAACACCGGGGAGCTGTTTTTT.

V and J are TRBV14 and TRBJ2-1; the D gene is possibly TRBD1 (5 bases). CDR1 is SGHDN and CDR2 is FVKESK in the germline V gene. CDR3 length: 16 amino acids. The germline V and J ends were trimmed by 6 bases and 1 base, with 16 bases remaining between them. The CDR3 loop is CASSEGVIASYNEQFF. The CDR3 DNA reads TGTGCCAGCAGTGAAGGGGTGATTGCGTCCTACAATGAGCAGTTCTTC.

The rearrangement joins TRBV5-5 to TRBJ2-7; 11 nucleotides line up with TRBD2. Germline-derived CDR1 and CDR2 are SGHKS and YYEKEE (reference sequence). V was pared by 4 bases and J by 4 bases, with 13 bases of the junction left unmatched. The CDR3 length is 17 residues. CDR3 in DNA: TGTGCCAGCAGCCCGGGTGGGCTAGCGGGAGGAGGTTACGAGCAGTACTTC. Amino acids: CASSPGGLAGGGYEQYF.

This chain joins TRBV10-3 and TRBJ2-7, with no clear D. The CDR3 loop spans 14 amino acids. Germline lookup yields CDR1 ENHRY and CDR2 SYGVKD. Trimming took off 6 bases at V and 0 bases at J, with 12 bases between the two ends. The CDR3 sequence: CAISEGAASYEQYF. In DNA form, the CDR3 reads TGTGCCATCAGCGAAGGAGCAGCCTCCTACGAGCAGTACTTC.

This chain links TRBV10-2 with TRBJ2-7; D may be TRBD1 (7 bases). In germline, CDR1 is WSHSY, CDR2 SAAADI. V was clipped by 5 bases and J by 0 bases, with 17 bases between them. The CDR3 consists of 16 residues. CDR3 in DNA: TGCGCCAGCAGTAATAGCAGGGGGGATATCTCCTACGAGCAGTACTTC. It encodes CASSNSRGDISYEQYF.

This chain links TRBV5-1 with TRBJ2-3, with D possibly being TRBD1 or TRBD2 (5 bases each). The CDR3 is made up of 16 amino acids. The V and J ends lost 4 bases and 3 bases respectively, with 18 bases between them. Germline CDR1 and CDR2: SGHRS and YFSETQ. CDR3 coding DNA: TGCGCCAGCAGCCCGTTGGGGGATGGGAGTACAGATACGCAGTATTTT. Residues: CASSPLGDGSTDTQYF.

This sequence joins TRBV11-2 and TRBJ2-5, with TRBD1 matching over 7 bases. V gave up 6 bases and J gave up 5 bases; unmatched junction bases: 9. This CDR3 contains 14 residues. CDR1 and CDR2 from the germline V gene are SGHAT and FQNNGV. The CDR3 coding sequence is TGTGCCAGCAGTTTTACAGGGGTCCGGGAGACCCAGTACTTC. It translates to CASSFTGVRETQYF.

Remarks on this clone: This same CDR3 is encoded by further DNA sequences in the sample. The gene calls are TRBV7-9 and TRBJ2-7, with 8 bases that match TRBD1. Germline V gene sequence: CDR1 SEHNR, CDR2 FQNEAQ (reference sequence). This CDR3 has 14 amino acids. The junction had 7 bases not matched to a gene; V was cut back by 6 bases and J by 3 bases. DNA of the CDR3: TGTGCCAGCAGTCCGCGACAGGGGAGCTACGAGCAGTACTTC. This encodes CASSPRQGSYEQYF.

The rearrangement joins TRBV6-5 to TRBJ2-7; D assignment may be TRBD1 or TRBD2 (5 bases each). Trimming removed 6 bases from V and 4 bases from J, with 10 bases in between. Germline CDR1 MNHEY, CDR2 SVGAGI. CDR3 length equals 12 residues. This CDR3 is CASRHGGYEQYF. CDR3 in DNA: TGTGCCAGCAGACATGGGGGATACGAGCAGTACTTC.

This clone appeared once. The chain employs TRBV2 and TRBJ2-7; 9 nucleotides match TRBD2. This CDR3 has 15 residues. Germline V lookup: CDR1 SNHLY, CDR2 FYNNEI. The ends lost 6 bases at V and 1 base at J; junction bases unmatched: 7. The CDR3 is CASSGSGGLSYEQYF. The CDR3 coding sequence is TGTGCCAGCAGCGGTAGCGGGGGTCTATCCTACGAGCAGTACTTC. Drawing the rest from reference TRBV2 and TRBJ2-7, the complete variable domain is EPEVTQTPSHQVTQMGQEVILRCVPISNHLYFYWYRQILGQKVEFLVSFYNNEISEKSEIFDDQFSVERPDGSNFTLKIRSTKLEDSAMYFCASSGSGGLSYEQYFGPGTRLTVT.

CDR3 sequence reads: CASSPSAETQYF. The DNA for the CDR3 is TGTGCCAGCAGCCCATCGGCCGAGACCCAGTACTTC. The J gene is TRBJ2-5, the V gene TRBV14; D gene unclear. Germline V gene data show CDR1 as SGHDN and CDR2 as FVKESK. Trimming took 4 bases from V and 5 from J, leaving 8 bases between them. This CDR3 has 12 residues.

The J gene is TRBJ2-7, the V gene TRBV2, with a possible D match to TRBD1 (7 bases). CDR3 length: 11 amino acids. Looked up from germline, CDR1 is SNHLY and CDR2 is FYNNEI. V was pared by 5 bases and J by 7 bases, with 9 bases between. In nucleotides, the CDR3 is TGTGCCAGCAGTCAGGGGGGTGAGCAGTACTTC. Encoded protein: CASSQGGEQYF.

The chain uses TRBV2 and TRBJ1-3, with 8 bases that match TRBD1. The CDR3 totals 16 residues. The V and J ends lost 6 bases and 0 bases, in that order; junction bases with no gene match: 7. CDR1 and CDR2 (germline): SNHLY, FYNNEI. The CDR3 nucleotides are TGTGCCAGCAGCCTGGGACAGGCAAACTCTGGAAACACCATATATTTT. Protein: CASSLGQANSGNTIYF.

The chain employs TRBV7-2 and TRBJ2-7, with D uncertain. CDR3 length: 14 residues. The V end was cut by 2 bases, the J end by 0 bases, with 8 bases between. Germline V lookup: CDR1 SGHTA, CDR2 FQGNSA. The chain's CDR3 is CASSLQQFSYEQYF. The CDR3 coding sequence is TGTGCCAGCAGCTTACAACAGTTCTCCTACGAGCAGTACTTC.

A note on this clone: Other nucleotide sequences in the sample specify the same CDR3. The chain uses TRBV6-5 and TRBJ1-3; TRBD1 might be the D (6 bases). This CDR3 spans 14 amino acids. Trimming cost V 5 bases and J 3 bases, with 11 bases left between them. The germline CDR1 and CDR2 sequences are MNHEY and SVGAGI. The CDR3 nucleotides are TGTGCCAGCAGTAGAGGAGGGGGTGGAAACACCATATATTTT. Protein product: CASSRGGGGNTIYF.

This chain uses TRBV4-1 with TRBJ2-5; 7 bases are a match to TRBD2. CDR3 length: 15 amino acids. Germline-derived CDR1 and CDR2 are MGHRA and YSYEKL. The J segment lost 4 bases and the V segment lost 3 bases, leaving 8 bases of the junction unmatched. The CDR3 DNA reads TGCGCCAGCAGCCACGGCGGGGGAGGGGCAGAGACCCAGTACTTC. It is translated as CASSHGGGGAETQYF.

This clone occurred once. At the DNA level, this CDR3 is encoded by other sequences in the same sample as well. The gene calls are TRBV5-1 and TRBJ2-1, with TRBD1 matching 7 bases. The CDR3 has 16 amino acids. The V gene end was trimmed by 2 bases and the J gene end by 0 bases; junction bases not matched to a gene: 5. Germline V CDR1 and CDR2: SGHRS, YFSETQ. DNA for the CDR3: TGCGCCAGCAGCTTTTCGACAGGGAGCTCCTACAATGAGCAGTTCTTC. Protein: CASSFSTGSSYNEQFF.

The genes are TRBV6-1 and TRBJ2-1; TRBD1 is a possible D gene (6 bases). The CDR3 covers 13 residues. The germline CDR1 and CDR2 sequences are MNHNS and SASEGT. Trimming cost V 8 bases and J 7 bases, with 15 bases left between them. CDR3 nucleotide sequence: TGTGCCAGCCCCCAGGGGCCGAGAAATGAGCAGTTCTTC. This sequence encodes CASPQGPRNEQFF.

This rearrangement joins TRBV6-5 to TRBJ1-4; maybe TRBD1 (6 bases). The ends were cut back, 2 bases at V and 7 bases at J, with 14 bases in the middle. This CDR3 region has 15 residues. Germline V lookup: CDR1 MNHEY, CDR2 SVGAGI. The CDR3 region is CASSYGRGQGEKLFF. The CDR3 coding sequence is TGTGCCAGCAGTTACGGCCGGGGGCAAGGTGAAAAACTGTTTTTT.

This chain connects TRBV7-2 to TRBJ2-7, with D perhaps matching TRBD1 (6 bases). CDR3 length: 14 residues. The germline V gene encodes CDR1 SGHTA and CDR2 FQGNSA. Trimming took 1 base from V and 7 from J, leaving 14 bases between them. For the CDR3, the DNA is TGTGCCAGCAGCTTAGGGGCAGGGGCCGGGGAGCAGTACTTC. This codes for CASSLGAGAGEQYF.

CDR3 DNA sequence: TGTGCCATCGGGACAGGGGGCCTCGATGAGCAGTTCTTC. Translated, it gives CAIGTGGLDEQFF. This chain uses TRBV10-3 with TRBJ2-1; 12 bases line up with TRBD1. Per germline, CDR1 ENHRY and CDR2 SYGVKD. The CDR3 length is 13 residues. V lost 8 bases, J lost 8 bases, and 4 bases stayed unmatched.

The chain uses TRBV6-1 and TRBJ1-1; possible D gene TRBD1, 6 bases. Trimming left V 5 bases short and J 1 base short, with 14 bases between. Germline CDR1 and CDR2: MNHNS and SASEGT. The CDR3 contains 15 residues. In DNA, the CDR3 is TGTGCCAGCAGTCCCCGGACAGATTCGAACACTGAAGCTTTCTTT. Protein: CASSPRTDSNTEAFF.

About this clone itself: An end of the junction differs from the germline gene, which may be a read error. V and J are TRBV4-1 and TRBJ1-1; D is unclear. This CDR3 has 13 amino acids. Germline CDR1 is MGHRA and CDR2 is YSYEKL. The CDR3 spells CAGSSSENTEAFF. DNA of the CDR3: TGCGCCGGCAGCTCTTCCGAGAACACTGAAGCTTTCTTT.